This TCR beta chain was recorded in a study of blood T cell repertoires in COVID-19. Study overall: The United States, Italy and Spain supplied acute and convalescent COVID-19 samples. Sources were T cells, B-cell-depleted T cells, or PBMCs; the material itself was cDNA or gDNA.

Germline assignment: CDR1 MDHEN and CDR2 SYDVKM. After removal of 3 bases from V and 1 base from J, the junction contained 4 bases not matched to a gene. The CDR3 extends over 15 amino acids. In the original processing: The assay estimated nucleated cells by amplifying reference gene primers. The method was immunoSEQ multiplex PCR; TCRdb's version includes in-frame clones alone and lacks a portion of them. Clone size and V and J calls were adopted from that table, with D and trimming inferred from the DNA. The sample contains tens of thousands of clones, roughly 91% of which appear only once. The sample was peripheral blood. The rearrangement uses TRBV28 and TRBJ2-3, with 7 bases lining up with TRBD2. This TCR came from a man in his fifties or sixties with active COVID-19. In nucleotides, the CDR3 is TGTGCCAGCAGTTTTAGGGGAGGGGGCACAGATACGCAGTATTTT. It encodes CASSFRGGGTDTQYF.